The 20 T cell receptor beta chains below come from one sample, sequenced in a study of graft-versus-host responses after intestinal transplantation. Libraries were prepared by immunoSEQ multiplex PCR; TCRdb keeps only in-frame clonotypes and omits some of them. The sample includes about 15,000 clones, more than 80% seen only once; the top ten take about 20%. Processing was applied to graft tissue in order to liberate intraepithelial and lamina propria lymphocytes. This sample comprised ileum tissue, obtained about 15 weeks after intestinal transplant. Receptor source: a human patient who received an intestinal transplant, so some T cells may come from the graft donor.

V gene TRBV28 combines with J gene TRBJ1-6; 9 bases are shared with TRBD1. V dropped 1 base and J dropped 9; count of bases not matched to a gene: 22. The CDR3 is 21 residues long. Germline loops: CDR1 MDHEN, CDR2 SYDVKM. In DNA form, the CDR3 reads TGTGCCAGCAGTTTATTCGTTCGGTTTCTCACCGGACAGGGGCTGAGTTCACCCCTCCACTTT. The encoded protein is CASSLFVRFLTGQGLSSPLHF.

The chain is built from TRBV18 and TRBJ1-1; D is unresolved. The V gene lost 3 bases and the J gene lost 5 bases, with 16 bases spanning the gap. Germline V CDR1 and CDR2: KGHSH, LQKENI. CDR3 length: 15 residues. The CDR3 here is CASSPSAARATEAFF. The CDR3 DNA is TGTGCCAGCTCACCGTCGGCGGCCCGGGCAACTGAAGCTTTCTTT.

The rearrangement links TRBV7-9 to TRBJ2-4; no clear D gene. The CDR3 spans 14 residues. CDR1 SEHNR and CDR2 FQNEAQ come from the germline V gene (reference sequence). V was trimmed by 0 bases and J by 1 base, leaving 4 bases between them. The CDR3, as DNA: TGTGCCAGCAGCTTAGCACTCGCCAAAAACATTCAGTACTTC. This encodes CASSLALAKNIQYF.

The gene calls are TRBV7-8 and TRBJ1-2; 8 nucleotides match TRBD1. V shed 2 bases, J shed 7 bases, and the junction held 12 bases outside the gene matches. The CDR3 spans 16 residues. Germline CDR1 is SGHVS and CDR2 is FQNEAQ. For the CDR3, the DNA is TGTGCCAGCAGCTTAAGCCTCCGGACAGGGTTCTTTGGCTACACCTTC. Its protein is CASSLSLRTGFFGYTF. The variable domain in full, completed from reference TRBV7-8 and TRBJ1-2, reads GAGVSQSPRYKVAKRGQDVALRCDPISGHVSLFWYQQALGQGPEFLTYFQNEAQLDKSGLPSDRFFAERPEGSVSTLKIQRTQQEDSAVYLCASSLSLRTGFFGYTFGSGTRLTVV.

CDR3 amino acids: CAWGGLGARYNEQFF. The CDR3 DNA reads TGTGCCTGGGGGGGATTAGGGGCCCGATACAATGAGCAGTTCTTC. This chain links TRBV30 with TRBJ2-1; D is tentatively TRBD1 or TRBD2 (5 bases each). Between the trimmed V and J ends, which lost 5 bases and 4 bases, there was a span of 18 bases. Germline CDR1 and CDR2: GTSNPN and SVGIG (reference sequence). The CDR3 sequence is 15 residues long.

V gene TRBV5-8 combines with J gene TRBJ2-2, with D unclear. Trimming removed 1 base at V and 1 base at J, with 5 bases between. The germline CDR1 and CDR2 sequences are SGHTS and YDEGEE. This CDR3 spans 14 amino acids. This chain's CDR3 is CASSLIWNTGELFF. In nucleotides, the CDR3 is TGTGCCAGCAGCTTGATATGGAACACCGGGGAGCTGTTTTTT.

V is TRBV9 and J is TRBJ1-3; D is undetermined. CDR3 length equals 15 residues. V was cut by 1 base and J by 0 bases, with 8 bases left in between. The germline V gene encodes CDR1 SGDLS and CDR2 YYNGEE. CDR3 in DNA: TGTGCCAGCAGCGTAACAGACATCTCTGGAAACACCATATATTTT. Translating gives CASSVTDISGNTIYF.

The chain is built from TRBV6-6 and TRBJ2-7, with D hard to call. V lost 0 bases to trimming and J lost 5 bases, with 8 bases between them. The germline V gene has CDR1 MNHNY and CDR2 SVGAGI (reference sequence). The CDR3 covers 13 residues. In DNA, the CDR3 is TGTGCCAGCAGTTACTCGATACAGAACGAGCAGTACTTC. It specifies CASSYSIQNEQYF.

This chain links TRBV5-4 with TRBJ2-1; the D gene could be TRBD1 or TRBD2 (6 bases each). The CDR3 loop spans 15 amino acids. Trimming took 4 bases from V and 1 from J, leaving 12 bases between them. Germline loops: CDR1 SGHNT, CDR2 YYREEE (reference sequence). CDR3 DNA sequence: TGTGCCAGCAGCAGGGGGGAGTGGTCCTACAATGAGCAGTTCTTC. It translates to CASSRGEWSYNEQFF.

This chain connects TRBV5-1 to TRBJ2-7; D gene unclear. Deletions cut 2 bases from V and 1 base from J, with 16 bases between. The CDR3 sequence is 16 residues long. Germline V lookup: CDR1 SGHRS, CDR2 YFSETQ. The CDR3 loop reads CASSFAAPFWSYEQYF. The CDR3 region has the DNA TGCGCCAGCAGCTTCGCAGCACCTTTTTGGTCCTACGAGCAGTACTTC.

The chain recombines TRBV21-1 with TRBJ2-7; the table's D call, TRBD2, was not checked against the DNA. TRBV21-1 is a pseudogene segment. This CDR3 comprises 13 residues. CDR3 sequence reads: CASSNGREREQYF. The CDR3 bases are TGTGCCAGCAGCAACGGGAGAGAACGCGAGCAGTACTTC.

The chain is built from TRBV11-2 and TRBJ2-3; D unclear. The CDR3 is 14 amino acids. Deletions cut 4 bases from V and 3 bases from J, with 11 bases between. In germline, CDR1 is SGHAT, CDR2 FQNNGV. The CDR3 DNA follows: TGTGCCAGCAGCTCCGGTTCGGGTACAGATACGCAGTATTTT. Translating it yields CASSSGSGTDTQYF.

The V and J genes are TRBV7-9 and TRBJ1-1, with 9 bases matching TRBD1. The ends lost 8 bases at V and 8 bases at J; junction bases unmatched: 15. The CDR3 runs to 15 residues. Germline values: CDR1 SEHNR, CDR2 FQNEAQ (reference sequence). The CDR3 is CASHVWGQGGAEAFF. CDR3 sequence (DNA): TGTGCCAGCCACGTTTGGGGACAGGGAGGAGCGGAAGCTTTCTTT.

The chain couples TRBV14 to TRBJ2-5, with TRBD2 matching over 8 bases. V lost 3 bases and J lost 2; bases outside the gene matches: 29. Germline V gives CDR1 SGHDN, CDR2 FVKESK. The length of the CDR3 is 23 residues. Here the CDR3 DNA reads TGTGCCAGCAGCCATACAAGCGGGAGCAAGGTTGCAGGGTTGTGTTTGGTACAAGAGACCCAGTACTTC. It encodes CASSHTSGSKVAGLCLVQETQYF. The whole variable domain, filled in from reference TRBV14 and TRBJ2-5, reads EAGVTQFPSHSVIEKGQTVTLRCDPISGHDNLYWYRRVMGKEIKFLLHFVKESKQDESGMPNNRFLAERTGGTYSTLKVQPAELEDSGVYFCASSHTSGSKVAGLCLVQETQYFGPGTRLLVL.

The chain recombines TRBV4-1 with TRBJ2-7; TRBD2 aligns across 11 bases. Per germline, CDR1 MGHRA and CDR2 YSYEKL. V dropped 1 base and J dropped 5; count of bases not matched to a gene: 16. The CDR3 extends over 19 amino acids. This chain's CDR3 is CASSQGGSGREVEGNEQYF. The CDR3, as DNA: TGCGCCAGCAGCCAAGGGGGTAGCGGGAGGGAGGTAGAAGGTAACGAGCAGTACTTC.

The rearrangement links TRBV11-2 to TRBJ2-3; 8 positions agree with TRBD2. This CDR3 has 15 amino acids. Germline lookup yields CDR1 SGHAT and CDR2 FQNNGV. The trim removed 3 bases at V and 1 base at J, leaving 3 bases unmatched. CDR3 residues: CASSFAGGRTDTQYF. CDR3 coding DNA: TGTGCCAGCAGCTTTGCGGGAGGACGCACAGATACGCAGTATTTT. Variable domain in full (rest from reference TRBV11-2 and TRBJ2-3): EAGVAQSPRYKIIEKRQSVAFWCNPISGHATLYWYQQILGQGPKLLIQFQNNGVVDDSQLPKDRFSAERLKGVDSTLKIQPAKLEDSAVYLCASSFAGGRTDTQYFGPGTRLTVL.

This chain uses TRBV7-3 with TRBJ2-7; perhaps TRBD1 as D (6 bases). The CDR3 runs 14 residues. Trimming took off 3 bases at V and 2 bases at J, with 11 bases between the two ends. Germline lookup yields CDR1 SGHTA and CDR2 FQGTGA. CDR3 nucleotide sequence: TGTGCCAGCAGCTTCCGGGACAAGACCTACGAGCAGTACTTC. As protein: CASSFRDKTYEQYF.

The J gene is TRBJ2-1, the V gene TRBV5-1, with unresolved D. Trimming stripped 7 bases from V and 4 bases from J, with 12 bases between. CDR1 and CDR2 from the germline V gene are SGHRS and YFSETQ. There are 13 residues in the CDR3. The CDR3 DNA follows: TGCGCCAGCCGCCTAAAACGATACAATGAGCAGTTCTTC. It is translated as CASRLKRYNEQFF. The full variable domain, its missing parts supplied by reference TRBV5-1 and TRBJ2-1, is KAGVTQTPRYLIKTRGQQVTLSCSPISGHRSVSWYQQTPGQGLQFLFEYFSETQRNKGNFPGRFSGRQFSNSRSEMNVSTLELGDSALYLCASRLKRYNEQFFGPGTRLTVL.

CDR3 sequence (DNA): TGTGCCAGCAGCTTGGACAGCTCCTATAATTCACCCCTCCACTTT. This codes for CASSLDSSYNSPLHF. J is TRBJ1-6 and V is TRBV5-4; no firm D call. Germline-derived CDR1 and CDR2 are SGHNT and YYREEE (reference sequence). V lost 0 bases to trimming and J lost 0 bases, with 4 bases between them. CDR3 length: 15 amino acids.

The chain has TRBV4-3 and TRBJ1-5, with D possibly TRBD1 on 6 matching bases. The V end was cut by 0 bases, the J end by 12 bases, with 15 bases between. There are 14 residues in the CDR3. CDR1 and CDR2 from the germline V gene are LGHNA and YSLEER. CDR3 bases: TGCGCCAGCAGCCAAGACTTATCGGGGGCGGTCCAGCATTTT. Protein sequence: CASSQDLSGAVQHF.